The rows below give T cell receptor beta chains drawn from one sample of a study of cytomegalovirus exposure and HLA in healthy donors. Profiled with immunoSEQ multiplex PCR; TCRdb holds only in-frame clones, not every one. The sample has approximately 82,000 clones; the top ten hold approximately 1.5%. The sequenced sample consisted of PBMCs. The receptors derive from a woman aged 55-69 years in good health and CMV-seronegative. Both conserved end residues are part of each CDR3. D genes are given only for firm matches.

j_call	d_call	v_call	cdr3_nt	cdr3_aa
TRBJ2-7	TRBD1	TRBV11-3	TGTGCCAGCAGCTCGGGACAGGGAGGGGAGCAGTACTTC	CASSSGQGGEQYF
TRBJ2-3	TRBD2	TRBV6-4	TGTGCCAGCAGTGGCCCAGGGACTAGCGGTACGCAGTATTTT	CASSGPGTSGTQYF
TRBJ2-5	-	TRBV30	TGTGCCTGGACTCTGTACGGGGTTGAGCAGTACTTC	CAWTLYGVEQYF
TRBJ1-1	-	TRBV6-1	TGTGCCAGCAGCGAATATTACATAGCTTTCTTT	CASSEYYIAFF
TRBJ2-7	-	TRBV29-1	TGCAGCGTTGAAGGGCTCCGGGGCGAGCAGTACTTC	CSVEGLRGEQYF
TRBJ1-6	-	TRBV30	TGTGCCTGGGAAGGAGTATCGGGATCACCCCTCCACTTT	CAWEGVSGSPLHF
TRBJ1-3	-	TRBV7-2	TGTGCCAGCAGGGTAGGCGGGCCCGTCTCTGGAAACACCATATATTTT	CASRVGGPVSGNTIYF
TRBJ2-1	-	TRBV7-8	TGTGCCAGCAGCTTTTACCCGGGACACTCGCCCTCCCACTCCTACAATGAGCAGTTCTTC	CASSFYPGHSPSHSYNEQFF
TRBJ2-7	TRBD2	TRBV6-5	TGTGCCAGCAGATACTCCGGGACTAGCGGCTACGAGCAGTACTTC	CASRYSGTSGYEQYF
TRBJ1-5	-	TRBV6-6	TGTGCCAGCAGCTTAGCACAGGGTTTTGCTCAGCCCCAGCATTTT	CASSLAQGFAQPQHF
TRBJ2-2	-	TRBV7-6	TGTGCCAGCCGGAGGGCCGATGAATTAAACACCGGGGAGCTGTTTTTT	CASRRADELNTGELFF
TRBJ1-6	-	TRBV4-1	TGCGCCAGCAGCCAAGGACTTGGAGGCTATGGTGGTAAATATAATTCACCCCTCCACTTT	CASSQGLGGYGGKYNSPLHF
TRBJ2-7	TRBD2	TRBV5-1	TGCGCCAGCAGCTTGACTAGCGGGGCCTACGAGCAGTACTTC	CASSLTSGAYEQYF
TRBJ1-2	-	TRBV11-2	TGTGCCAGCAGCTTAGAAGCGAGGGCCTCGGGGGGCTACACCTTC	CASSLEARASGGYTF
TRBJ1-2	-	TRBV28	TGTGCCAGCGGAAGTGGACACGTACTAGCTAACTATGGCTACGCCTTC	CASGSGHVLANYGYAF
TRBJ1-4	-	TRBV7-8	TGTGCCAGCAGCTTAAGGTCCGGGACAACTAATGAAAAACTGTTTTTT	CASSLRSGTTNEKLFF
TRBJ2-7	-	TRBV10-3	TGTGCCATCAGTGATTTTACCAGGCAGGACTACGAGCAGTACTTC	CAISDFTRQDYEQYF
TRBJ2-7	TRBD1	TRBV27	TGTGCCAGCAGCCATGGACAGGGGGCGCGGGAGCAGTACTTC	CASSHGQGAREQYF
TRBJ2-7	-	TRBV6-5	TGTGCCAGCAGTTTCGGCGAGGGAACCTGCGAGCAGTACTTC	CASSFGEGTCEQYF
TRBJ2-5	-	TRBV30	TGTGCCTGGAGTGACCTCAGGGGTGTTCAGTACTTC	CAWSDLRGVQYF
TRBJ2-7	TRBD2	TRBV5-1	TGCGCCAGCAGCTTCGCGGGGGGCGAAGTGGACGAGCAGTACTTC	CASSFAGGEVDEQYF
TRBJ2-7	-	TRBV10-3	TGTGCCATCACCCCAGTGGGGGGACAGCAAGAGCAGTACTTC	CAITPVGGQQEQYF
TRBJ2-1	TRBD1	TRBV28	TGTGCCAGCAGTCCCAGGGGGCGCTCTTCGAATGAGCAGTTCTTC	CASSPRGRSSNEQFF
TRBJ1-5	-	TRBV28	TGTGCCAGCATTACCATTCAGGGGAGCAATCAGCCCCAGCATTTT	CASITIQGSNQPQHF
TRBJ1-1	-	TRBV11-2	TGTGCCAGCAGCTTAGATCCCTACACTGAAGCTTTCTTT	CASSLDPYTEAFF
TRBJ1-3	-	TRBV9	TGTGCCAGCAGCGTAGCGCTCGGGACATCTTTGGGAGGAAACACCATATATTTT	CASSVALGTSLGGNTIYF
TRBJ1-1	-	TRBV9	TGTGCCAGCAGCCCTAGAGCAGGGGCAACGAACACTGAAGCTTTCTTT	CASSPRAGATNTEAFF
TRBJ1-1	-	TRBV2	TGTGCCAGCAGTGGGGGGGTAGGCACTGAAGCTTTCTTT	CASSGGVGTEAFF
TRBJ2-6	TRBD2	TRBV7-9	TGTGCCAGCACCCTAGCGGGGGGGAGCTCTGGGGCCAACGTCCTGACTTTC	CASTLAGGSSGANVLTF
TRBJ2-7	-	TRBV28	TGTGCCAGCAGTTTATCTTTCAGGGGTACAAACGAGCAGTACTTC	CASSLSFRGTNEQYF
TRBJ2-1	-	TRBV21-1	TGTGCCAGCAGCAATTTAGCGGGAGTATCCCATGAGCAGTTCTTC	CASSNLAGVSHEQFF
TRBJ1-1	-	TRBV6-6	TGTGCCAGCAGCGCACATCTGGTCACTGAAGCTTTCTTT	CASSAHLVTEAFF
TRBJ2-3	-	TRBV11-2	TGTGCCAGCAGCTTTCTGGCAAGCGTCAGCACAGATACGCAGTATTTT	CASSFLASVSTDTQYF
TRBJ1-4	-	TRBV4-1	TGCGCCAGCAGCCAAGATTGGTCGGCAGGATCTAATGAAAAACTGTTTTTT	CASSQDWSAGSNEKLFF
TRBJ1-2	-	TRBV28	TGTGCCAGCACTCCCCCGCTGGGCGGGAACTATGGCTACACCTTC	CASTPPLGGNYGYTF
TRBJ2-3	TRBD2	TRBV7-2	TGTGCCAGCAGCTTGACTAGCGGGAGTAACAGGGGCACAGATACGCAGTATTTT	CASSLTSGSNRGTDTQYF
TRBJ1-1	-	TRBV19	TGTGCCAGTATGGACAGAGAGAACACTGAAGCTTTCTTT	CASMDRENTEAFF
TRBJ1-1	TRBD1	TRBV18	TGTGCCAGCTCACCCGGACTGGACAGGAGGTACACTGAAGCTTTCTTT	CASSPGLDRRYTEAFF
TRBJ2-5	TRBD2	TRBV15	TGTGCCACCAGCAGAGCCCAAAGGTTCGGCGGGAGGAAAGAGACCCAGTACTTC	CATSRAQRFGGRKETQYF